This T cell receptor (beta chain) originates from a study of cytomegalovirus exposure and HLA in healthy donors. Study conclusions and caveats: The sole available immune exposure information was CMV serostatus. Per a later analysis, under 20,000 TCR beta sequences showed association with HLA alleles at 0.05 false discovery rate.

The CDR3 is 15 amino acids. V was trimmed by 4 bases and J by 2 bases, leaving 15 bases between them. Germline CDR1 is MDHEN and CDR2 is SYDVKM. The PCR had 60 Vbeta and 13 Jbeta primers. Sequencing used immunoSEQ multiplex PCR; TCRdb keeps in-frame clones, though not all of them. The sample has 200,000 to 250,000 clones, under 90% seen once. To note about this clone: Its antigen is as yet unknown.

The sequence was collected from a human donor in good health. V is TRBV28 and J is TRBJ2-7, with D possibly matching TRBD1 (5 bases). The sequenced material came from PBMCs. CDR3 sequence (DNA): TGTGCCAGCAGTTCCCTAAGGGGTCTCACCTACGAGCAGTACTTC. This sequence encodes CASSSLRGLTYEQYF.